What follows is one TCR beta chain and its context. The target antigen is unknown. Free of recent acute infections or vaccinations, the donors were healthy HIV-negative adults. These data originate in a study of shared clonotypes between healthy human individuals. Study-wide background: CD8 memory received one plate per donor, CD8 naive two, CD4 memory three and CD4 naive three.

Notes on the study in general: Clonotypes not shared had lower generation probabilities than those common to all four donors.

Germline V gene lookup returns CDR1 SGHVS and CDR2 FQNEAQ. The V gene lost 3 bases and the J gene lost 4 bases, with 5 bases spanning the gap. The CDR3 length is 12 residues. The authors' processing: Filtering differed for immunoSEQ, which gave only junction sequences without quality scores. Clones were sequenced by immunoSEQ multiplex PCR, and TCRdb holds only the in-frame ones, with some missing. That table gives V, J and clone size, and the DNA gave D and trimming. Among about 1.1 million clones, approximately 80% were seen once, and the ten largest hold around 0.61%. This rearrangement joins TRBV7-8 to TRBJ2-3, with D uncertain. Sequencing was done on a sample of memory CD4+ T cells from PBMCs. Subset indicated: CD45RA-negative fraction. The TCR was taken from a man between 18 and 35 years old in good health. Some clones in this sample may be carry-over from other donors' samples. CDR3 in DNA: TGTGCCAGCAGCTTTCATTCAGATACGCAGTATTTT. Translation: CASSFHSDTQYF.